A selection of T cell receptor beta chains follows, all from one sample in a study of OX40 agonist ivuxolimab in advanced cancers. Libraries were prepared by immunoSEQ multiplex PCR; TCRdb keeps only in-frame clonotypes and omits some of them. The table includes nearly 80,000 clones, approximately 94% detected once. Sequencing was performed on CD4+ or CD8+ T cells sorted from blood, taken in a trial of the OX40 agonist ivuxolimab. These receptors were obtained from an adult with an advanced solid tumor such as melanoma, head and neck, liver or kidney cancer. The CDR3 runs from the conserved cysteine through the conserved F or W.

j_call,v_call,cdr3_aa
TRBJ1-1,TRBV28,CASSLSGGYTEAFF
TRBJ2-1,TRBV7-6,CASSPDQYNEQFF
TRBJ1-1,TRBV5-4,CASSALGILNTEAFF
TRBJ2-7,TRBV19,CASSADFYEQYF
TRBJ1-2,TRBV27,CASSLTQGNSYGYTF
TRBJ2-5,TRBV7-9,CASSTAGKHPLETQYF
TRBJ1-3,TRBV6-4,CASSDSRLVAGAAGNTIYF
TRBJ2-7,TRBV7-9,CASSPNSGGANEQYF
TRBJ1-2,TRBV11-2,CASSLEMGLEGYTF
TRBJ2-7,TRBV27,CASSLSFGEGYEQYF
TRBJ2-7,TRBV6-5,CASRVNEQYF
TRBJ1-2,TRBV19,CASSIGTGGSYGYTF
TRBJ1-1,TRBV30,CAWRGQGRTEAFF
TRBJ2-2,TRBV27,CASSYHLGGPGELFF
TRBJ1-1,TRBV9,CASSLDGAFNTEAFF
TRBJ1-5,TRBV28,CASTLAGAQPQHF
TRBJ2-2,TRBV29-1,CSVVMTGGTGELFF
TRBJ2-7,TRBV5-6,CASSFGQEQYF
.,TRBV7-8,CASSQDRGYEQYF
TRBJ2-7,TRBV4-1,CASSQREGVYEQYF